This T cell receptor beta chain was identified in a study of blood T cell repertoires in COVID-19. Study information: The origin of the acute and convalescent COVID-19 samples was the United States, Italy and Spain. T cells, B-cell-depleted T cells, or PBMCs provided the cDNA or gDNA that served as material.

Enrolled through a virtual design, the participants were between about 18 and 100 years of age and came from fewer than 30 US areas. Participants reported their clinical history, and cohort assignment relied on those reports. Trimming shortened V by 4 bases and J by 8 bases, and 12 bases separated the two germline ends. The CDR3 loop spans 13 amino acids. Germline V gives CDR1 LNHDA, CDR2 SQIVND (reference sequence). Profiled with immunoSEQ multiplex PCR; TCRdb holds only in-frame clones, not every one. The profile shows around 250,000 clones, around 89% of them singletons. This clone showed up just once.

This clonotype was obtained from a woman in her thirties or forties with acute COVID-19. The V gene is TRBV19, the J gene TRBJ2-4; weak D call: TRBD1 (5 bases). Sequenced: PBMCs or T cells enriched from blood (not recorded which). CDR3 residues: CASSTSARDIQYF. In DNA, the CDR3 is TGTGCCAGTAGTACCTCGGCCAGGGACATTCAGTACTTC.